Listed below are T cell receptor beta chains from one sample, sequenced in a study of shared clonotypes between healthy human individuals. TCRdb's table, derived via immunoSEQ multiplex PCR, lists solely in-frame clones and lacks some. Here the sample spans some 2,000,000 clones, roughly 94% being singletons. The sample was naive CD4+ T cells sorted from blood. The receptors were gathered from a man aged 18 to 30 in good health. Each CDR3 is given with its conserved first and last residue. The D gene is left open where the match is weak. The size entry is marked missing in some rows and otherwise reads once, few, many or a size class.

j_gene	v_gene	d_gene	abundance	CDR3nt	CDR3aa
TRBJ1-1	TRBV2	NA	NA	TGTGCCAGCAGGCGCGAACAGTTGAACACTGAAGCTTTCTTT	CASRREQLNTEAFF
TRBJ2-5	TRBV9	TRBD2	NA	TGTGCCAGCAGCTCAGGACTAGCGGGAGGACAAGAGACCCAGTACTTC	CASSSGLAGGQETQYF
TRBJ2-5	TRBV11-2	NA	NA	TGTGCCAGCAGCTTGTTGCTCCAGGGGACCCAGTACTTC	CASSLLLQGTQYF
TRBJ2-5	TRBV9	TRBD1	NA	TGTGCCAGCAGCCCCTTCTCAGGGGGAGAGACCCAGTACTTC	CASSPFSGGETQYF
TRBJ2-3	TRBV4-3	TRBD2	NA	TGCGCCAGCAGCCAAGATCCCCTGACTAGCGTGCCAGATACGCAGTATTTT	CASSQDPLTSVPDTQYF
TRBJ1-3	TRBV6-5	NA	NA	TGTGCCAGCAGTCCCACAGGGACCGCTGGAAACACCATATATTTT	CASSPTGTAGNTIYF
TRBJ1-1	TRBV7-2	TRBD1	NA	TGTGCCAGCAGCTCCTGGGACAGGACGAACACTGAAGCTTTCTTT	CASSSWDRTNTEAFF
TRBJ2-1	TRBV6-5	TRBD1	NA	TGTGCCAGCATCTTATCGGGACAGTTATACAATGAGCAGTTCTTC	CASILSGQLYNEQFF
TRBJ2-5	TRBV11-2	NA	NA	TGTGCCAGCAGCCGCCGGGACGTACAAGAGACCCAGTACTTC	CASSRRDVQETQYF
TRBJ1-5	TRBV2	NA	NA	TGTGCCAGCAGTGATCTACAGTGGTCCCAGCATTTT	CASSDLQWSQHF
TRBJ2-1	TRBV7-8	NA	few	TGTGCCAGCAGCGGCTACAGGCCCCGGGGATCCTACAATGAGCAGTTCTTC	CASSGYRPRGSYNEQFF
TRBJ2-1	TRBV2	TRBD1	NA	TGTGCCAGCAGGCAAAGCCGGGACAGCTACAATGAGCAGTTCTTC	CASRQSRDSYNEQFF
TRBJ2-7	TRBV6-6	NA	NA	TGTGCCAGCACACCAGAGGTCGGGCGCTCCTACGAGCAGTACTTC	CASTPEVGRSYEQYF
TRBJ2-2	TRBV19	NA	NA	TGTGCCAGTAGTATACGGAACTTGCTCTGGACCGGGGAGCTGTTTTTT	CASSIRNLLWTGELFF
TRBJ2-2	TRBV18	NA	once	TGTGCCAGCGAGGCGTTACCTGGCCCCACCGGGGAGCTGTTTTTT	CASEALPGPTGELFF
TRBJ2-1	TRBV4-1	NA	NA	TGCGCCAGCAGCCAAGCGGGGGGCGTGAATGAGCAGTTCTTC	CASSQAGGVNEQFF
TRBJ2-5	TRBV7-2	NA	NA	TGTGCCAGCAGCTTACAGGCCGGGCAAGAGACCCAGTACTTC	CASSLQAGQETQYF